A selection of T cell receptor beta chains follows, all from one sample in a study of cytomegalovirus exposure and HLA in healthy donors. Profiling relied on immunoSEQ multiplex PCR, and the TCRdb table lists in-frame clones only, not all of them. The repertoire consists of about 95,000 clones, with around 85% occurring once and the leading ten covering approximately 20%. Sequencing was performed on PBMCs. The receptors here all came from a man aged 18 to 29 in good health and CMV-seropositive. Both conserved end residues are part of each CDR3. The D gene is left open where the match is weak. Size is omitted from some rows. Given values are once, few, many or a class for expanded clones.

size	V	D	J	CDR3	DNA
.	TRBV2	.	TRBJ2-1	CARQSYNEQFF	TGTGCCAGACAGTCCTACAATGAGCAGTTCTTC
.	TRBV5-1	.	TRBJ2-2	CASSGDFSTGELFF	TGCGCCAGCTCTGGGGACTTTTCCACCGGGGAGCTGTTTTTT
.	TRBV19	TRBD2	TRBJ2-1	CASNDVRTSGNNEQFF	TGTGCCAGTAACGACGTTAGAACTAGCGGGAACAATGAGCAGTTCTTC
.	TRBV2	.	TRBJ2-7	CASSQLTGHYEQYF	TGTGCCAGCTCACAGCTGACAGGACACTACGAGCAGTACTTC
.	TRBV7-6	.	TRBJ2-2	CASSPQEPANTGELFF	TGTGCCAGCAGCCCACAGGAGCCCGCGAACACCGGGGAGCTGTTTTTT
.	TRBV2	.	TRBJ2-5	CASLPGLHEGWALQETQYF	TGTGCCAGCCTGCCGGGTTTACATGAGGGTTGGGCACTCCAAGAGACCCAGTACTTC
.	TRBV5-1	.	TRBJ1-2	CASSLGGLADGYTF	TGCGCCAGCAGCTTGGGGGGACTGGCGGATGGCTACACCTTC
.	TRBV4-1	TRBD1	TRBJ2-2	CASSLYPQGADTGELFF	TGCGCCAGCAGCCTTTACCCACAGGGGGCGGACACCGGGGAGCTGTTTTTT
.	TRBV5-1	.	TRBJ2-5	CASSLVGGQETQYF	TGCGCCAGCAGCTTGGTTGGGGGGCAAGAGACCCAGTACTTC
.	TRBV4-1	.	TRBJ2-7	CASSQDRQTFNEQYF	TGCGCCAGCAGCCAAGATCGACAGACATTCAACGAGCAGTACTTC
.	TRBV6-1	TRBD2	TRBJ2-1	CASSALAGGVNEQFF	TGTGCCAGCAGTGCCCTAGCGGGAGGGGTCAATGAGCAGTTCTTC
.	TRBV28	.	TRBJ2-7	CATHLSHRAGEQYF	TGTGCCACCCACCTTTCACACAGGGCTGGCGAGCAGTACTTC
.	TRBV27	TRBD1	TRBJ2-5	CASSFNGDRRGTQYF	TGTGCCAGCAGTTTCAACGGGGACAGGAGGGGGACCCAGTACTTC
.	TRBV29-1	TRBD2	TRBJ2-2	CSVNSGSANTGELFF	TGCAGCGTTAATAGCGGGAGCGCGAACACCGGGGAGCTGTTTTTT
.	TRBV7-9	TRBD1	TRBJ1-2	CASSLPTGHGYTF	TGTGCCAGCAGCTTACCGACAGGGCATGGCTACACCTTC
.	TRBV7-8	TRBD1	TRBJ1-4	CASSLGTVNEKLFF	TGTGCCAGCAGCCTTGGGACAGTTAATGAAAAACTGTTTTTT
few	TRBV5-1	TRBD2	TRBJ2-3	CASSLAGGTDTQYF	TGCGCCAGCAGCTTAGCGGGAGGCACAGATACGCAGTATTTT
.	TRBV5-4	.	TRBJ2-1	CASSPGQPLQGEQFF	TGTGCCAGCAGCCCCGGACAGCCTTTACAGGGTGAGCAGTTCTTC
.	TRBV6-1	.	TRBJ1-2	CASSEAENYGYTF	TGTGCCAGCAGTGAAGCCGAGAACTATGGCTACACCTTC
.	TRBV5-8	TRBD1	TRBJ1-2	CASSFPLTGDPMGYTF	TGTGCCAGCAGCTTCCCTCTTACAGGGGATCCTATGGGCTACACCTTC
.	TRBV10-1	.	TRBJ2-2	CATRTEANTGELFF	TGCGCCACCAGGACAGAAGCGAACACCGGGGAGCTGTTTTTT
.	TRBV5-6	.	TRBJ2-7	CASSLGPGNSEQYF	TGTGCCAGCAGCTTGGGCCCGGGGAACAGCGAGCAGTACTTC
.	TRBV6-5	TRBD1	TRBJ1-5	CASSYSGTGDQPQHF	TGTGCCAGCAGTTACTCGGGGACAGGGGATCAGCCCCAGCATTTT
.	TRBV2	TRBD2	TRBJ2-5	CASSDWTLIAGGPSSTQYF	TGTGCCAGCAGTGACTGGACTCTAATAGCGGGAGGTCCGTCGTCGACCCAGTACTTC
.	TRBV6-1	TRBD2	TRBJ2-1	CASSGSGRPDNEQFF	TGTGCCAGCAGTGGTAGCGGGAGGCCCGACAATGAGCAGTTCTTC
.	TRBV7-2	.	TRBJ1-2	CATRDYGYTF	TGTGCCACCCGGGACTATGGCTACACCTTC
.	TRBV6-6	.	TRBJ2-7	CASRLGSGPGEQYF	TGTGCCAGCAGACTCGGGAGTGGGCCTGGGGAGCAGTACTTC
.	TRBV4-2	TRBD2	TRBJ2-7	CASSQDRLAGSYEQYF	TGTGCCAGCAGCCAAGACCGACTAGCGGGCTCCTACGAGCAGTACTTC
.	TRBV2	TRBD1	TRBJ2-5	CASTPGQEETQYF	TGTGCCAGCACCCCGGGACAGGAGGAGACCCAGTACTTC
.	TRBV7-9	TRBD2	TRBJ2-1	CASDSEYAASGRTNEQFF	TGTGCCAGCGACTCGGAATACGCCGCTAGCGGGAGGACAAATGAGCAGTTCTTC
.	TRBV5-4	.	TRBJ2-2	CASSLPSLSGELFF	TGTGCCAGCAGCTTGCCTAGCCTGAGCGGGGAGCTGTTTTTT
.	TRBV5-1	.	TRBJ2-3	CASSLGAPSSTDTQYF	TGCGCCAGCAGCTTGGGGGCCCCGTCGAGTACAGATACGCAGTATTTT
many	TRBV5-1	TRBD1	TRBJ1-4	CASSLYLGGQGNEKLFF	TGCGCCAGCAGCTTGTACCTCGGGGGACAGGGTAATGAAAAACTGTTTTTT
.	TRBV28	TRBD1	TRBJ2-5	CASSSPGQGAETQYF	TGTGCCAGCAGTTCACCGGGACAGGGGGCGGAGACCCAGTACTTC
.	TRBV11-2	TRBD1	TRBJ2-2	CASSFGDRVLSGELFF	TGTGCCAGCAGCTTCGGGGACAGGGTTTTATCCGGGGAGCTGTTTTTT
.	TRBV7-2	.	TRBJ2-1	CASSTSEGYNEQFF	TGTGCCAGCAGTACCAGCGAGGGATACAATGAGCAGTTCTTC
many	TRBV7-6	.	TRBJ1-2	CASSFGGVDGYTF	TGTGCCAGCAGCTTTGGAGGGGTGGACGGCTACACCTTC
.	TRBV28	.	TRBJ1-2	CATRGAGVGGVGYTF	TGTGCCACTAGAGGGGCAGGGGTTGGGGGGGTTGGCTACACCTTC
.	TRBV27	TRBD1	TRBJ2-1	CASSSWTGQGSNNEQFF	TGTGCCAGCAGTTCCTGGACGGGACAGGGGTCCAACAATGAGCAGTTCTTC
.	TRBV15	TRBD2	TRBJ2-1	CATSRDRLALDNEQFF	TGTGCCACCAGCAGAGATCGACTAGCGCTGGACAATGAGCAGTTCTTC
.	TRBV29-1	TRBD2	TRBJ2-3	CSVLAADTQYF	TGCAGCGTTCTAGCGGCAGATACGCAGTATTTT
.	TRBV10-3	.	TRBJ1-2	CAISESSRGEGGYTF	TGTGCCATCAGTGAGTCGAGCAGGGGAGAGGGTGGCTACACCTTC
.	TRBV7-7	TRBD2	TRBJ2-1	CASSLLLPGLAGNEQFF	TGTGCCAGCAGCTTACTCCTTCCGGGACTAGCAGGGAATGAGCAGTTCTTC
.	TRBV2	TRBD1	TRBJ1-3	CASSATGGGNTIYF	TGTGCCAGCAGTGCAACAGGGGGTGGAAACACCATATATTTT
.	TRBV4-2	TRBD1	TRBJ1-4	CASSRTGAINEKLFF	TGTGCCAGCAGCAGAACAGGGGCAATTAATGAAAAACTGTTTTTT
.	TRBV15	TRBD1	TRBJ2-1	CATSRGPGQRYHEQFF	TGTGCCACCAGCAGGGGTCCGGGACAGAGGTACCATGAGCAGTTCTTC
.	TRBV13	.	TRBJ2-1	CASSLAGEGNEQFF	TGTGCCAGCAGCTTAGCGGGAGAGGGCAATGAGCAGTTCTTC
.	TRBV6-1	TRBD1	TRBJ1-5	CASREGQGNQPQHF	TGTGCCAGCAGAGAGGGACAGGGGAATCAGCCCCAGCATTTT
.	TRBV19	.	TRBJ1-2	CASRAQLGGGYTF	TGTGCCAGTAGAGCCCAACTGGGGGGAGGCTACACCTTC
few	TRBV2	TRBD1	TRBJ1-5	CASSGQGSGQPQHF	TGTGCCAGCAGTGGACAGGGATCAGGTCAGCCCCAGCATTTT
once	TRBV6-6	.	TRBJ1-2	CASMGTGTGHYGYTF	TGTGCCAGCATGGGTACAGGGACGGGTCACTATGGCTACACCTTC
once	TRBV28	TRBD2	TRBJ2-7	CASSFVTSGILGRYEQYF	TGTGCCAGCAGTTTTGTTACTAGCGGGATCTTAGGACGGTACGAGCAGTACTTC
.	TRBV30	.	TRBJ1-3	CAYGGGSDGNTIYF	TGTGCCTACGGTGGAGGGTCGGACGGAAACACCATATATTTT
.	TRBV28	.	TRBJ2-5	CASSLQETQYF	TGTGCCAGCAGCCTACAAGAGACCCAGTACTTC
.	TRBV19	.	TRBJ1-2	CASSIELDSYYGYTF	TGTGCCAGTAGTATAGAGTTAGACAGCTACTATGGCTACACCTTC
.	TRBV29-1	.	TRBJ1-2	CSVPEDGYTF	TGCAGCGTTCCCGAGGATGGCTACACCTTC
once	TRBV11-2	.	TRBJ2-1	CASSPIAASSYNEQFF	TGTGCCAGCAGCCCAATAGCGGCTAGCTCCTACAATGAGCAGTTCTTC